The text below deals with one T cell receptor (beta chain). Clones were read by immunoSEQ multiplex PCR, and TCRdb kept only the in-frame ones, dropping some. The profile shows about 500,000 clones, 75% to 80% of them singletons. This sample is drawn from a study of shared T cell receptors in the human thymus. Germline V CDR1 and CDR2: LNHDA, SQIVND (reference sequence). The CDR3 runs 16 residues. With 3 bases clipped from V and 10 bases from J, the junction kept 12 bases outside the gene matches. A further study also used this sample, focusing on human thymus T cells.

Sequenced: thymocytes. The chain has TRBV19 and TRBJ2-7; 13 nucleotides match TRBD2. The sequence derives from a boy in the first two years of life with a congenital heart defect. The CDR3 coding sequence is TGTGCCAGTAGTATTAGAAGGACTAGCGGGGGATCTATCCAGTACTTC. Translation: CASSIRRTSGGSIQYF.